These 27 T cell receptor beta chains were all obtained from the same sample, sequenced in a study of Graves' ophthalmopathy and Graves' hyperthyroidism. The sequenced template was RNA, covering the TCR beta CDR3 region. RT-PCR was first run with HTBI primers, then multiplex PCR in a second round. From the multiplex PCR reads, TCRdb called clonotypes with MiXCR, one entry per CDR3 protein. Among around 590,000 distinct CDR3 sequences listed, under 40% were seen once. The sequenced sample consisted of peripheral blood or thyroid tissue (not recorded which). These receptors all stem from an adult man with Graves' hyperthyroidism.

Turning to this clonotype: The junction and the germline gene differ at one end; a read error may be behind it. The V call is TRBV3-1, the J call TRBJ2-5, with 7 bases identical to TRBD1. This CDR3 has 16 amino acids. Germline CDR1 LGHDT, CDR2 YNNKEL (reference sequence). The DNA for the CDR3 is TGTGCCAGCAGGCAAGGGACGGGACAGAATTTAGAGACCCAGTACTTC. Protein product: CASRQGTGQNLETQYF.

This clonotype was counted ten times or more. The J gene is TRBJ2-7, the V gene TRBV29-1; 9 bases map to TRBD2. The trim removed 6 bases at V and 4 bases at J, leaving 7 bases unmatched. CDR1 is SQVTM and CDR2 is ANQGSEA in the germline V gene. The CDR3 loop spans 13 amino acids. This chain's CDR3 is CSVASSGVYEQYF. CDR3 DNA: TGCAGCGTAGCTTCTAGCGGGGTTTACGAGCAGTACTTC.

This clonotype appeared many times. V is TRBV20-1 and J is TRBJ1-1; 10 positions agree with TRBD1. The CDR3 has 14 amino acids. Unmatched junction bases numbered 9, after V lost 7 bases and J lost 4 bases. CDR1 and CDR2 (germline): DFQATT, SNEGSKA (reference sequence). DNA of the CDR3: TGCAGTGGATCGGGGACAGGGGTCGTCACTGAAGCTTTCTTT. Its protein is CSGSGTGVVTEAFF.

The rearrangement joins TRBV5-5 to TRBJ1-6; D remains unclear. Germline V CDR1 and CDR2: SGHKS, YYEKEE (reference sequence). V lost 0 bases and J lost 2, with 3 bases in between. CDR3 length: 14 residues. The CDR3 DNA sequence: TGTGCCAGCAGCTTGGACACCTATAATTCACCCCTCCACTTT. This sequence encodes CASSLDTYNSPLHF.

This clonotype was recorded many times. This chain links TRBV29-1 with TRBJ2-5; a possible D gene is TRBD2 (5 bases). Trimming removed 6 bases at V and 6 bases at J, with 14 bases between. CDR1 and CDR2 (germline): SQVTM, ANQGSEA. CDR3 length: 12 residues. CDR3 amino acids: CSVAERGKTQYF. The DNA for the CDR3 is TGCAGCGTAGCGGAGCGAGGGAAGACCCAGTACTTC.

The rearrangement joins TRBV10-3 to TRBJ2-2, with 8 bases lining up with TRBD1. The CDR3 length is 16 residues. The germline CDR1 and CDR2 sequences are ENHRY and SYGVKD. V lost 5 bases, J lost 1 base, and 6 bases stayed unmatched. Written as DNA, the CDR3 is TGTGCCATCAGTTACCCCGGGACAGGGAACACCGGGGAGCTGTTTTTT. It translates to CAISYPGTGNTGELFF.

The chain employs TRBV7-9 and TRBJ2-7; D perhaps matches TRBD1 (5 bases). The assigned J gene may be wrong: the sequence end matches TRBJ2-1 better. The CDR3 has 14 residues. Germline CDR1 reads SEHNR; CDR2 reads FQNEAQ (reference sequence). This CDR3 is CASSLAQGINEQFF. For the CDR3, the DNA is TGTGCCAGCAGCTTAGCCCAGGGAATAAATGAGCAGTTCTTC.

This clonotype was found many times. The J gene is TRBJ1-6, the V gene TRBV10-3, with 8 bases fitting TRBD1. Trimming cost V 0 bases and J 7 bases; bases outside gene matches: 2. CDR1 and CDR2 (germline): ENHRY, SYGVKD. This CDR3 is 15 amino acids long. DNA for the CDR3: TGTGCCATCAGTGAGTCTACAGGGGGGAATTCACCCCTCCACTTT. The encoded protein is CAISESTGGNSPLHF.

The genes are TRBV5-5 and TRBJ1-5; D might be TRBD1 (5 bases). The CDR3 is 14 residues long. CDR1 and CDR2 (germline): SGHKS, YYEKEE (reference sequence). Trimming cost V 0 bases and J 6 bases, with 10 bases left between them. This chain's CDR3 is CASSLGGQVQPQHF. CDR3 coding DNA: TGTGCCAGCAGCTTGGGGGGCCAGGTTCAGCCCCAGCATTTT.

This clonotype was seen many times. This chain uses TRBV7-6 with TRBJ2-5, with TRBD2 identical over 8 bases. Trimming took 1 base from V and 7 from J; bases not matched to a gene: 5. This CDR3 contains 14 residues. Germline lookup yields CDR1 SGHVS and CDR2 FNYEAQ. The CDR3 reads CASSLDAAGGTQYF. The CDR3 DNA follows: TGTGCCAGCAGCTTAGATGCGGCGGGAGGGACCCAGTACTTC.

This clonotype occurred many times. This chain links TRBV12-3 or TRBV12-4 with TRBJ2-7, with D possibly called TRBD1 or TRBD2 (5 bases each). V lost 5 bases and J lost 4, with 15 bases in between. The CDR3 runs to 14 residues. CDR3 sequence: CASSPREGPYEQYF. CDR3 nucleotide sequence: TGTGCCAGCAGTCCCCGAGAGGGGCCTTACGAGCAGTACTTC.

Details on this clonotype: A read error is possible here, since a much larger clone lies one base away. The genes are TRBV20-1 and TRBJ1-1; TRBD1 might be the D (6 bases). Germline V gene lookup returns CDR1 DFQATT and CDR2 SNEGSKA (reference sequence). This CDR3 region has 13 residues. DNA for the CDR3: TGCAGTGCTAGGGGGGGCATGAACACTGAAGCTCTCTTT. The encoded protein is CSARGGMNTEALF.

The chain links TRBV24-1 to TRBJ1-2, with a tentative D call TRBD1 (6 bases). V lost 4 bases and J lost 4, with 18 bases in between. The CDR3 length is 16 residues. CDR1 is KGHDR and CDR2 is SFDVKD in the germline V gene. The CDR3 sequence is CATSDPTPGVGYGYTF. The DNA of the CDR3 is TGTGCCACCAGTGACCCGACCCCAGGGGTTGGCTATGGCTACACCTTC.

As to this clonotype: Being one base from a much bigger clone, this may be a read error. CDR3 sequence reads: CASSEASLQETQYF. CDR3 coding DNA: TGCGCCAGCAGCGAGGCCTCCTTACAAGAGACCCAGTACTTC. The rearrangement joins TRBV5-1 to TRBJ2-5; D unresolved. The V end was cut by 4 bases, the J end by 2 bases, with 12 bases between. This CDR3 comprises 14 residues. Per the germline V gene, CDR1 is SGHRS and CDR2 is YFSETQ.

V is TRBV29-1 and J is TRBJ1-6; TRBD1 aligns across 7 bases. CDR3 length: 17 residues. The germline gives CDR1 SQVTM, CDR2 ANQGSEA. V lost 8 bases and J lost 8; bases outside the gene matches: 21. CDR3 in amino acids: CSSRDSRRGGRDSPLHF. In nucleotides, the CDR3 is TGCAGCTCACGGGACAGTCGGCGGGGCGGAAGGGATTCACCCCTCCACTTT.

This clonotype was observed a handful of times. V and J are TRBV4-1 and TRBJ1-2, with D hard to call. Germline assignment: CDR1 MGHRA and CDR2 YSYEKL. This CDR3 is 16 amino acids long. Trimming removed 2 bases from V and 2 bases from J, with 15 bases in between. DNA of the CDR3: TGCGCCAGCAGCCAACCCGCGGCGGGTCTCAACTATGGCTACACCTTC. It is translated as CASSQPAAGLNYGYTF.

Many counts were recorded for this clonotype. V is TRBV29-1 and J is TRBJ2-7; the match to TRBD2 covers 9 bases. V lost 0 bases, J lost 5 bases, and 8 bases stayed unmatched. There are 15 residues in the CDR3. Germline CDR1 and CDR2: SQVTM and ANQGSEA. The CDR3 region has the DNA TGCAGCGTTGAAGATCGGCAGCGGGAGGTTAACGAGCAGTACTTC. Residues: CSVEDRQREVNEQYF.

At least ten counts were recorded for this clonotype. This chain links TRBV10-1 with TRBJ2-5; D not resolved. The V and J ends lost 6 bases and 3 bases respectively, with 11 bases between them. Germline V gives CDR1 WNHNN, CDR2 SYGVQD (reference sequence). The CDR3 consists of 13 residues. The CDR3 coding sequence is TGCGCCAGCAGCCCGGGTCTAAAAGAGACCCAGTACTTC. Translating gives CASSPGLKETQYF.

This clonotype was seen only a few times. The gene calls are TRBV2 and TRBJ2-3; D call uncertain. CDR1 SNHLY and CDR2 FYNNEI come from the germline V gene. This CDR3 is 12 amino acids long. Trimming took off 6 bases at V and 0 bases at J, with 4 bases between the two ends. The CDR3 sequence is CASRGSTDTQYF. CDR3 bases: TGTGCCAGCAGAGGGAGCACAGATACGCAGTATTTT.

The J gene is TRBJ2-7, the V gene TRBV29-1; 15 bases fit TRBD2. Looked up from germline, CDR1 is SQVTM and CDR2 is ANQGSEA. V shed 8 bases and J 1 base; nucleotides not matched to a gene: 6. The CDR3 length is 15 residues. CDR3 loop: CSLGLAGGRSYEQYF. DNA for the CDR3: TGCAGCTTAGGACTAGCGGGAGGGCGATCCTACGAGCAGTACTTC.

Worth noting for this clonotype: This may be a read error, as it is one base from a much larger clone. The V call is TRBV25-1, the J call TRBJ2-7; unclear D gene. The CDR3 has 16 amino acids. Germline CDR1 MGHDK, CDR2 SYGVNS. The CDR3 DNA reads as TGTGCCAGCAGTCCCAAGAAAAATCCTCATTTCTACGTGCAGTACTTC. This translates into CASSPKKNPHFYVQYF.

This clonotype was recorded many times. The chain links TRBV15 to TRBJ2-2; D is undetermined. Trimming pared 0 bases from V and 0 bases from J, leaving 8 bases between. CDR3 size: 16 residues. CDR1 and CDR2 (germline): LNHNV, YYDKDF (reference sequence). CDR3 DNA: TGTGCCACCAGCAGAGATTGGGCGGCGAACACCGGGGAGCTGTTTTTT. This encodes CATSRDWAANTGELFF.

The chain links TRBV20-1 to TRBJ2-5; no clear D. Germline-derived CDR1 and CDR2 are DFQATT and SNEGSKA (reference sequence). V was pared by 6 bases and J by 4 bases, with 18 bases between. This CDR3 has 14 residues. The CDR3 spells CSASSTHGRETQYF. The DNA of the CDR3 is TGCAGTGCCAGTTCGACGCATGGCCGAGAGACCCAGTACTTC.

This clonotype was counted at least ten times. The rearrangement links TRBV7-9 to TRBJ1-1; D not certain. The V end was cut by 8 bases, the J end by 3 bases, with 10 bases between. Germline lookup yields CDR1 SEHNR and CDR2 FQNEAQ (reference sequence). The CDR3 contains 12 residues. The DNA of the CDR3 is TGTGCCAGCTCCCCCGGGGACACTGAAGCTTTCTTT. Amino acids: CASSPGDTEAFF.

This clonotype was seen only a few times. The rearrangement joins TRBV28 to TRBJ1-2; 7 bases match TRBD1. Trimming removed 8 bases from V and 1 base from J; junction bases left unmatched: 4. The CDR3 has 13 residues. Per germline, CDR1 MDHEN and CDR2 SYDVKM. This CDR3 is CASRTGINYGYTF. CDR3 DNA: TGTGCCAGCCGGACAGGCATTAACTATGGCTACACCTTC.

This clonotype has ten or more counts. The gene calls are TRBV15 and TRBJ1-6; D is perhaps TRBD1 (6 bases). Germline V gives CDR1 LNHNV, CDR2 YYDKDF (reference sequence). V was trimmed by 0 bases and J by 6 bases, leaving 12 bases between them. This CDR3 region has 16 residues. CDR3 loop: CATSRDPGQFNSPLHF. The CDR3 DNA reads TGTGCCACCAGCAGAGATCCAGGACAGTTTAATTCACCCCTCCACTTT.

On this clonotype: A much larger clone differs from this one at a single base, so this may be a read error. The V and J genes are TRBV2 and TRBJ1-4; D gene unclear. The CDR3 is 14 amino acids. In germline, CDR1 is SNHLY, CDR2 FYNNEI. CDR3 coding DNA: TGTGCCAGCAGGGCCGAGTCAACTAATGAAGAACTGTTTTTT. It translates to CASRAESTNEELFF.